The present entry profiles one T cell receptor (beta chain) with its context. Germline V CDR1 and CDR2: SNHLY, FYNNEI. The CDR3 consists of 14 residues. V was trimmed by 11 bases and J by 2 bases, leaving 18 bases between them. Sequenced by immunoSEQ multiplex PCR; TCRdb stores in-frame clones only, minus some. Here the sample spans fewer than 200,000 clones, more than 65% being singletons. The source of the sample is a study of blood T cell repertoires in COVID-19. Sequenced material: PBMCs or T cells enriched from blood (not recorded which). The chain employs TRBV2 and TRBJ1-1; D may be TRBD1 (6 bases). This clonotype was sampled from a man aged 50 to 59 who had recovered from COVID-19. The CDR3 loop is CAGQQGSHNTEAFF. The CDR3 coding sequence is TGTGCCGGACAACAGGGTTCCCATAACACTGAAGCTTTCTTT.